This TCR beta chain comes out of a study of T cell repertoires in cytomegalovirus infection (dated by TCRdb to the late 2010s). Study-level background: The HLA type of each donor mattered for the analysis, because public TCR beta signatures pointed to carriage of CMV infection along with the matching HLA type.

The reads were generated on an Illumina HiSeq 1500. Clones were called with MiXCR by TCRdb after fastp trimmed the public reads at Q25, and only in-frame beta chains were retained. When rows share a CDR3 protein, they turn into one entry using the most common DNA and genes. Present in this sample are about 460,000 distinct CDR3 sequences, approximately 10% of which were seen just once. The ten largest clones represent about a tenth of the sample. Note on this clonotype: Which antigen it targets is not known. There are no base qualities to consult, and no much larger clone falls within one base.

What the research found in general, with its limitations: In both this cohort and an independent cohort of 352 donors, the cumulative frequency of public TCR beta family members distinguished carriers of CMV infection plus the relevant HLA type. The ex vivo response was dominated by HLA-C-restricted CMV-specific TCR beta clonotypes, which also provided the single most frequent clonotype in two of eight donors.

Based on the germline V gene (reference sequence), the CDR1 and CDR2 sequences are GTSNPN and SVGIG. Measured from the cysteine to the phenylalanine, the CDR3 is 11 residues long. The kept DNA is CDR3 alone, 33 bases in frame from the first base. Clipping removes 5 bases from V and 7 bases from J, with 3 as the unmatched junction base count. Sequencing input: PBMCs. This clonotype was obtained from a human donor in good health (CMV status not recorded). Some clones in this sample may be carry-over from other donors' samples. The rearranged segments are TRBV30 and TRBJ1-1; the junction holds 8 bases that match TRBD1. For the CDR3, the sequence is CAWGDRNEAFF. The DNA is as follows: TGTGCCTGGGGGGACAGGAATGAAGCTTTCTTT.